This T cell receptor beta chain appears in the sequencing data of a study of blood T cells in healthy people across ages. Study background: About one barcoded beta molecule per two T cells came from capture by template switching.

Approximately 10 milliliters was the volume of peripheral blood drawn from each donor. PCR was performed a second time for roughly 7 to 12 cycles using a sample-barcoded 5' primer and a J-beta primer mix. MiXCR, applied by TCRdb to the 5' RACE reads, yields one record per CDR3 protein. This sample has around 320,000 distinct CDR3 sequences, with 27% found just once. A remark on this clonotype: At one of its ends the junction is not consistent with the germline gene, which may arise from a read error.

What was sequenced was blood. The clonotype was recovered from an older woman in good health.

The DNA of the CDR3 is TGTGCCGGCACCCAAGGGACAGTAAGCTCCTACGAGCCGTACTTC. It encodes CAGTQGTVSSYEPYF. The V and J genes are TRBV6-5 and TRBJ2-7, with 7 bases aligning to TRBD1. The CDR3 length is 15 residues. The germline gives CDR1 MNHEY, CDR2 SVGAGI.